One and the same sample provided the 23 T cell receptor beta chains below, sequenced in a study of T cells after yellow fever vaccination. TCRdb re-analysed the 5' RACE reads in MiXCR, keeping a single row per CDR3 protein. Of some 390,000 distinct CDR3 sequences listed, 18% were seen once; the top ten hold roughly a sixth. Specimen: PBMCs, collected before the yellow fever booster vaccination. These receptors all come from a man aged 18 to 29 who received the YFV17D yellow fever vaccine.

The chain recombines TRBV6-2 or TRBV6-3 with TRBJ2-7; D is ambiguous. Germline assignment: CDR1 MNHEY and CDR2 SVGEGT. This CDR3 spans 14 amino acids. V was shortened by 0 bases and J by 3 bases, with 9 bases between the two germline ends. Here the CDR3 reads CASSYSRVYYEQYV. The CDR3 nucleotides are TGTGCCAGCAGTTACTCTCGGGTTTACTACGAGCAGTACGTC.

The rearrangement joins TRBV6-5 to TRBJ2-2; the D gene is possibly TRBD1 (6 bases). Germline assignment: CDR1 MNHEY and CDR2 SVGAGI. The V end was cut by 6 bases, the J end by 0 bases, with 11 bases between. CDR3 size: 15 residues. The CDR3 DNA sequence: TGTGCCAGCAGACCCGGACAGTCGAACACCGGGGAGCTGTTTTTT. This gives the protein CASRPGQSNTGELFF.

In this sample, this clonotype turned up a few times. CDR3 nucleotide sequence: TGCGCCAGCAGCCCAATACTAGCAGGAGAGACCCAGTACTTC. Protein product: CASSPILAGETQYF. J is TRBJ2-5 and V is TRBV4-1; a weak D match, TRBD2 (6 bases). Trimming pared 4 bases from V and 4 bases from J, leaving 13 bases between. Germline CDR1 reads MGHRA; CDR2 reads YSYEKL. The CDR3 runs to 14 residues.

This clonotype was detected a few times. The gene calls are TRBV20-1 and TRBJ1-3; 9 bases match TRBD1. Looked up from germline, CDR1 is DFQATT and CDR2 is SNEGSKA (reference sequence). With V trimmed by 3 bases and J by 1 base, 7 bases remained unmatched. The CDR3 contains 16 residues. The CDR3 DNA reads as TGCAGTGCTAGGGCCGGGACAGGGCTTTCTGGAAACACCATATATTTT. This gives the protein CSARAGTGLSGNTIYF.

In this sample, this clonotype turned up a few times. The V gene is TRBV11-3, the J gene TRBJ2-5; perhaps TRBD2 as D (6 bases). This CDR3 comprises 13 residues. The germline CDR1 and CDR2 sequences are SGHNT and YENEEA. Deletions cut 3 bases from V and 4 bases from J, with 9 bases between. Written as DNA, the CDR3 is TGTGCCAGCAGCTTGACTAGGTCAGAGACCCAGTACTTC. Its protein product is CASSLTRSETQYF.

V usage is TRBV7-2 and J usage is TRBJ1-2; D not resolved. V shed 2 bases and J shed 2 bases, with 9 bases lying between them. CDR1 and CDR2 from the germline V gene are SGHTA and FQGNSA. The CDR3 runs 14 residues. CDR3 sequence: CASSLRAGNYGYTF. The CDR3 DNA sequence: TGTGCCAGCAGCTTAAGGGCGGGGAACTATGGCTACACCTTC.

J is TRBJ2-3 and V is TRBV18; D not resolved. This CDR3 contains 13 residues. Trimming pared 1 base from V and 4 bases from J, leaving 6 bases between. CDR1 KGHSH and CDR2 LQKENI come from the germline V gene. The CDR3 is CASSPQGPDTQYF. The CDR3 DNA is TGTGCCAGCTCACCACAGGGCCCAGATACGCAGTATTTT.

The V and J genes are TRBV5-1 and TRBJ1-2; D is unclear. V was pared by 7 bases and J by 4 bases, with 8 bases between. The CDR3 consists of 11 residues. Germline CDR1 reads SGHRS; CDR2 reads YFSETQ. The CDR3: CASGEGYGYTF. Here the CDR3 DNA reads TGCGCCAGCGGAGAGGGCTATGGCTACACCTTC.

The V and J genes are TRBV29-1 and TRBJ2-2; D call uncertain. CDR1 is SQVTM and CDR2 is ANQGSEA in the germline V gene. This CDR3 has 12 amino acids. V dropped 1 base and J dropped 7 bases, with 7 bases sitting between them. The CDR3 DNA sequence: TGCAGCGTTGAAGTTGATAGCGGGGAGCTGTTTTTT. Its translation: CSVEVDSGELFF.

V is TRBV10-3 and J is TRBJ2-4, with 7 bases lining up with TRBD1. V shed 3 bases and J 0 bases; nucleotides not matched to a gene: 2. Germline lookup yields CDR1 ENHRY and CDR2 SYGVKD. The CDR3 sequence is 15 residues long. In nucleotides, the CDR3 is TGTGCCATCAGTGAAGACAGGGAAGCCAAAAACATTCAGTACTTC. This codes for CAISEDREAKNIQYF.

This clonotype came up a few times. The chain combines TRBV12-3 or TRBV12-4 with TRBJ2-7, with 9 bases identical to TRBD2. This CDR3 has 14 amino acids. With 6 bases clipped from V and 5 bases from J, the junction kept 8 bases outside the gene matches. DNA for the CDR3: TGTGCCAGCAGGGAAGGTGCGGGGGGGGACGAGCAGTACTTC. This encodes CASREGAGGDEQYF.

This sequence joins TRBV5-6 and TRBJ1-1; TRBD1 agrees at 8 bases. This CDR3 comprises 12 residues. CDR1 and CDR2 (germline): SGHDT, YYEEEE. The V and J ends lost 1 base and 11 bases, in that order; junction bases with no gene match: 4. This CDR3 reads CASSLSQGAAFF. CDR3 sequence (DNA): TGTGCCAGCAGCTTGTCGCAGGGGGCGGCTTTCTTT.

The chain uses TRBV27 and TRBJ1-5, with D unresolved. Germline V CDR1 and CDR2: MNHEY, SMNVEV (reference sequence). V dropped 8 bases and J dropped 7 bases, with 12 bases sitting between them. This CDR3 is built from 12 residues. CDR3 nucleotides: TGTGCCAGCGGCCCGATCCGACAGCCCCAGCATTTT. Protein sequence: CASGPIRQPQHF.

The chain is built from TRBV15 and TRBJ1-3, with no clear D. With 5 bases removed from V and 4 bases from J, the gap between germline ends came to 6 bases. This CDR3 contains 12 residues. CDR1 and CDR2 from the germline V gene are LNHNV and YYDKDF (reference sequence). DNA of the CDR3: TGTGCCACCAGCTCCCAGGGAAACACCATATATTTT. This translates into CATSSQGNTIYF. Full variable domain (outside the CDR3, taken from reference TRBV15 and TRBJ1-3): DAMVIQNPRYQVTQFGKPVTLSCSQTLNHNVMYWYQQKSSQAPKLLFHYYDKDFNNEADTPDNFQSRRPNTSFCFLDIRSPGLGDTAMYLCATSSQGNTIYFGEGSWLTVV.

This clonotype occurred a few times. The rearrangement joins TRBV6-1 to TRBJ1-6; 7 bases match TRBD1. CDR1 and CDR2 (germline): MNHNS, SASEGT. This CDR3 comprises 14 residues. The V segment lost 10 bases and the J segment 3 bases; nucleotides outside the gene matches: 6. CDR3 sequence reads: CATGDSYYNSPLHF. CDR3 DNA sequence: TGTGCCACAGGGGACAGCTACTATAATTCACCCCTCCACTTT.

The chain combines TRBV4-3 with TRBJ2-3; TRBD2 matches 8 bases. Looked up from germline, CDR1 is LGHNA and CDR2 is YSLEER. V was clipped by 4 bases and J by 2 bases; unmatched bases: 8. This CDR3 region has 16 residues. CDR3 sequence reads: CASSPTASGPTDTQYF. CDR3 bases: TGCGCCAGCAGCCCCACGGCTAGCGGGCCCACAGATACGCAGTATTTT.

CDR3 nucleotide sequence: TGTGCCAGCAGCTTGCCGCAGGCTGGGACTGAAGCTTTCTTT. Translating gives CASSLPQAGTEAFF. The chain combines TRBV7-9 with TRBJ1-1; no reliable D call. Trimming removed 3 bases from V and 5 bases from J, with 13 bases in between. The CDR3 runs to 14 residues. The germline CDR1 and CDR2 sequences are SEHNR and FQNEAQ (reference sequence).

This clonotype showed up many times. The V call is TRBV12-3 or TRBV12-4, the J call TRBJ2-1; perhaps D is TRBD1 or TRBD2 (6 bases each). This CDR3 comprises 14 residues. Trimming took 6 bases from V and 5 from J, leaving 14 bases between them. CDR3: CASRSTGANNEQFF. The DNA of the CDR3 is TGTGCCAGCAGATCTACGGGGGCCAACAATGAGCAGTTCTTC.

Points on this clonotype: Germline and junction disagree at one end, which may indicate a read error. This chain joins TRBV7-2 and TRBJ2-1; 8 bases line up with TRBD2. Germline CDR1 SGHTA, CDR2 FQGNSA. The CDR3 length is 15 residues. CDR3 region: CASSPVALAGSQMIF. The CDR3 DNA sequence: TGTGCCAGCAGCCCCGTCGCGTTAGCGGGGTCCCAGATGATCTTC.

The chain links TRBV28 to TRBJ2-3; no clear D. Germline CDR1 reads MDHEN; CDR2 reads SYDVKM. Trimming removed 7 bases from V and 3 bases from J, with 14 bases in between. This CDR3 has 14 amino acids. CDR3 sequence reads: CASTEGPPTDTQYF. The DNA for the CDR3 is TGTGCCAGCACGGAAGGGCCACCGACAGATACGCAGTATTTT.

V is TRBV20-1 and J is TRBJ2-1; D may be TRBD1 or TRBD2 (5 bases each). CDR3 length: 20 residues. The germline V gene has CDR1 DFQATT and CDR2 SNEGSKA (reference sequence). V lost 3 bases, J lost 2 bases, and 29 bases lay in between. The CDR3 is CSASSGPRDPPLEPYNEQFF. DNA of the CDR3: TGCAGTGCTAGTTCAGGTCCTCGGGACCCACCTCTCGAGCCCTACAATGAGCAGTTCTTC.

This clonotype was seen a handful of times. The chain has TRBV4-3 and TRBJ1-1; 7 positions match TRBD1. The CDR3 contains 14 residues. Trimming removed 1 base from V and 4 bases from J; junction bases left unmatched: 3. In germline, CDR1 is LGHNA, CDR2 YSLEER. This chain's CDR3 is CASSQVNRGTEAFF. The CDR3 coding sequence is TGCGCCAGCAGCCAAGTCAACAGGGGCACTGAAGCTTTCTTT.

This clonotype was picked up many times. The chain is built from TRBV7-2 and TRBJ2-7; D unresolved. The CDR3 is 11 amino acids. Germline CDR1 is SGHTA and CDR2 is FQGNSA. Trimming removed 5 bases from V and 0 bases from J, with 2 bases in between. CDR3 protein: CASSPSYEQYF. The CDR3 DNA is TGTGCCAGCAGCCCCTCCTACGAGCAGTACTTC.